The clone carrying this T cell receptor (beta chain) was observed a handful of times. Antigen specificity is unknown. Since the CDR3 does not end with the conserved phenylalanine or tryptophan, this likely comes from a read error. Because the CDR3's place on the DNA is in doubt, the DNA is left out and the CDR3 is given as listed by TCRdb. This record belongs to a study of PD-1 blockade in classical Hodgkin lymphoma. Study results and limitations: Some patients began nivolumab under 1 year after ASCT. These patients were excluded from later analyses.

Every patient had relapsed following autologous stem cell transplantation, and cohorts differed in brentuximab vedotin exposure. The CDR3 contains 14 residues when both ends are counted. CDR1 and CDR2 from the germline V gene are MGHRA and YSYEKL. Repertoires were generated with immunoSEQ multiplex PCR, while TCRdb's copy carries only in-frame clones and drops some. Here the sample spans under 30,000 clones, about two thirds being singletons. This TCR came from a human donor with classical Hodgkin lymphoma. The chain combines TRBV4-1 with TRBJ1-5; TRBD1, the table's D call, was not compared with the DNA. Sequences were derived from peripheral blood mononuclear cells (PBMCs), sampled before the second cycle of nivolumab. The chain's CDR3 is CASSQDRREDRDVL.